Presented here are 4 T cell receptor beta chains from one specimen sequenced in a study of T cells after yellow fever vaccination. TCRdb ran MiXCR on the 5' RACE reads and lists one entry per CDR3 protein. This sample has tens of thousands of distinct CDR3 sequences, with around 3.3% found just once. The source material was PBMCs, either bulk or a sorted T-cell subset (CD4+, CD8+, memory, or dextramer-sorted; not recorded which), sampled 35 to 50 days after the first yellow fever vaccination. These receptors all stem from a man aged 18 to 29 who received the YFV17D yellow fever vaccine.

This clonotype was seen many times. V gene TRBV30 combines with J gene TRBJ2-1; 8 nucleotides align to TRBD2. With V trimmed by 8 bases and J by 5 bases, 8 bases remained unmatched. This CDR3 has 13 amino acids. Germline V gene lookup returns CDR1 GTSNPN and CDR2 SVGIG (reference sequence). Here the CDR3 reads CAARLASHNEQFF. In DNA form, the CDR3 reads TGTGCCGCTAGACTAGCGAGTCACAATGAGCAGTTCTTC. The full variable domain, completed using reference TRBV30 and TRBJ2-1, is SQTIHQWPATLVQPVGSPLSLECTVEGTSNPNLYWYRQAAGRGLQLLFYSVGIGQISSEVPQNLSASRPQDRQFILSSKKLLLSDSGFYLCAARLASHNEQFFGPGTRLTVL.

Many counts were recorded for this clonotype. The V and J genes are TRBV7-8 and TRBJ2-1; D unclear. This CDR3 contains 14 residues. CDR1 is SGHVS and CDR2 is FQNEAQ in the germline V gene. V was cut by 3 bases and J by 1 base, with 7 bases left in between. CDR3 residues: CASSFSRSYNEQFF. In DNA, the CDR3 is TGTGCCAGCAGCTTTAGCAGATCCTACAATGAGCAGTTCTTC.

This clonotype was observed at least ten times. The CDR3 DNA is TGTGCCAGCAGCCCCCGGGGCGGGGGGGCGGAGACCCAGTACTTC. Its translation is CASSPRGGGAETQYF. The chain employs TRBV9 and TRBJ2-5, with 9 bases identical to TRBD2. This CDR3 is 15 amino acids long. Germline CDR1 and CDR2: SGDLS and YYNGEE. Trimming cost V 4 bases and J 5 bases; bases outside gene matches: 9.

This clonotype was seen many times. V usage is TRBV5-5 and J usage is TRBJ1-5; weak D call: TRBD1 (5 bases). Trimming pared 1 base from V and 1 base from J, leaving 15 bases between. CDR1 is SGHKS and CDR2 is YYEKEE in the germline V gene (reference sequence). The CDR3 covers 17 residues. In DNA, the CDR3 is TGTGCCAGCAGCTTGATTCCAGGGCTGTTAAGCAATCAGCCCCAGCATTTT. Protein: CASSLIPGLLSNQPQHF.